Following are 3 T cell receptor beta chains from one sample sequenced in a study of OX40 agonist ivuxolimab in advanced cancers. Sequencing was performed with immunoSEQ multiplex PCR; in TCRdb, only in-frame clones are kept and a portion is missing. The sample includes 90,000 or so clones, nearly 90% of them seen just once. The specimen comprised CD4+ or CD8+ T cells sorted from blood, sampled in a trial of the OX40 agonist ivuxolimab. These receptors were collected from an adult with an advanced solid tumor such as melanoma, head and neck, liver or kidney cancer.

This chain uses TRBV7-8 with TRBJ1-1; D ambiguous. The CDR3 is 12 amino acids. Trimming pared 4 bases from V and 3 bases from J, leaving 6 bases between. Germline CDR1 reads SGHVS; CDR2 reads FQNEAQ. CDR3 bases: TGTGCCAGCAGCTCGAGGCACACTGAAGCTTTCTTT. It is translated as CASSSRHTEAFF.

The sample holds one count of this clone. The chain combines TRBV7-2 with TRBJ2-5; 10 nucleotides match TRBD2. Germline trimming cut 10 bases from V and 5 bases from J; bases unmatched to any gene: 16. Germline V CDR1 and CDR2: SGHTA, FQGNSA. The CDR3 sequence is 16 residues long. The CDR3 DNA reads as TGTGCCACCTCCGGGGGTATAGCGGGAGGAAGGGAGACCCAGTACTTC. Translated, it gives CATSGGIAGGRETQYF. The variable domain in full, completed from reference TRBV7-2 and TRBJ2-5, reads GAGVSQSPSNKVTEKGKDVELRCDPISGHTALYWYRQSLGQGLEFLIYFQGNSAPDKSGLPSDRFSAERTGGSVSTLTIQRTQQEDSAVYLCATSGGIAGGRETQYFGPGTRLLVL.

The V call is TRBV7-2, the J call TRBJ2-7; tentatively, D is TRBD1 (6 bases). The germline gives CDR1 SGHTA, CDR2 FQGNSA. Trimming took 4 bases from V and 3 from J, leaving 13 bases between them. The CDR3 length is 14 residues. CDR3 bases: TGTGCCAGCAGCTCGGACACAGGGCTCTACGAGCAGTACTTC. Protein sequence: CASSSDTGLYEQYF.